The 18 T cell receptor beta chains below all came from one sample that was sequenced in a study of T cells in Graves' hyperthyroidism and ophthalmopathy. RNA transcripts provided the source from which TCR beta CDR3 regions were amplified. The HTBI primer set was used in a first-round RT-PCR of the TCR CDR3. MiXCR was run by TCRdb on the multiplex PCR reads, yielding one entry per CDR3 protein. The table records around 450,000 distinct CDR3 sequences, about a sixth of them present only once. Source material: blood. The receptors shown here come from a young woman with Graves' hyperthyroidism.

This clonotype has just a few counts. As DNA, the CDR3 is TGTGCCAGCAGCTTAGGGGTGAGAGGGGGTACGACCTACGAGCAGTACTTC. Its translation is CASSLGVRGGTTYEQYF. The chain employs TRBV7-8 and TRBJ2-7; TRBD1 is a possible D gene (6 bases). The CDR3 has 17 residues. The germline gives CDR1 SGHVS, CDR2 FQNEAQ. V lost 1 base and J 2 bases, leaving 18 bases between the germline ends.

As to this clonotype: Germline and junction disagree at one end, which may indicate a read error. The chain couples TRBV28 to TRBJ1-5; 7 bases fit TRBD1. CDR3 length equals 15 residues. In germline, CDR1 is MDHEN, CDR2 SYDVKM. The CDR3 bases are TGTGCCTGCAGCTTAGACAGGGATTGGAATCAGCCCCAGCATTTT. It specifies CACSLDRDWNQPQHF.

This clonotype was detected ten times or more. The chain recombines TRBV24-1 with TRBJ2-7; the D is unclear. Germline V lookup: CDR1 KGHDR, CDR2 SFDVKD. The CDR3 extends over 13 amino acids. V was pared by 4 bases and J by 3 bases, with 9 bases between. The DNA of the CDR3 is TGTGCCACCAGTGAGGGCCCTTACTACGAGCAGTACTTC. Protein product: CATSEGPYYEQYF.

The chain combines TRBV5-1 with TRBJ2-6; maybe TRBD1 (5 bases). Germline V gene sequence: CDR1 SGHRS, CDR2 YFSETQ. The CDR3 extends over 16 amino acids. Trimming shortened V by 0 bases and J by 2 bases, and 9 bases separated the two germline ends. CDR3 sequence reads: CASSLESRAGANVLTF. CDR3 sequence (DNA): TGCGCCAGCAGCTTGGAGAGCAGGGCTGGGGCCAACGTCCTGACTTTC.

This clonotype was detected many times. The rearrangement joins TRBV6-1 to TRBJ2-1, with 11 bases identical to TRBD1. Germline CDR1 is MNHNS and CDR2 is SASEGT. With 8 bases clipped from V and 5 bases from J, the junction kept 5 bases outside the gene matches. The CDR3 extends over 14 amino acids. CDR3: CASLGTGGNNEQFF. Here the CDR3 DNA reads TGTGCCAGCCTCGGGACAGGGGGTAACAATGAGCAGTTCTTC.

There are a few counts of this clonotype. In DNA, the CDR3 is TGTGCCACCAGTACAGGGGGCAGCGAGCAGTACTTC. Translated, it gives CATSTGGSEQYF. The J gene is TRBJ2-7, the V gene TRBV24-1, with 9 bases aligning to TRBD1. CDR1 is KGHDR and CDR2 is SFDVKD in the germline V gene. Losses at the gene ends were 6 bases for V and 6 bases for J; bases not matched to a gene: 2. The CDR3 covers 12 residues.

This clonotype was recorded many times. The chain joins TRBV11-3 to TRBJ2-3; D may be TRBD1 or TRBD2 (6 bases each). CDR3 length equals 14 residues. Trimming took 11 bases from V and 4 from J, leaving 19 bases between them. Germline CDR1 reads SGHNT; CDR2 reads YENEEA. CDR3 sequence reads: CASRKGGFADTQYF. The CDR3 nucleotides are TGTGCCTCGCGAAAGGGGGGATTCGCAGATACGCAGTATTTT.

This clonotype has just a few counts. The V call is TRBV29-1, the J call TRBJ2-5; 8 bases are shared with TRBD1. V lost 7 bases to trimming and J lost 5 bases; unmatched junction nucleotides: 12. The CDR3 length is 14 residues. CDR1 is SQVTM, CDR2 ANQGSEA, per germline. CDR3 sequence (DNA): TGCAGCGCCGACGGCAGGGGGCGCGAGGAGACCCAGTACTTC. This sequence encodes CSADGRGREETQYF.

This clonotype has a count of ten or more. This chain connects TRBV11-2 to TRBJ2-1, with TRBD2 matching 7 bases. CDR1 and CDR2 (germline): SGHAT, FQNNGV. Trimming cost V 4 bases and J 4 bases; bases outside gene matches: 7. The CDR3 extends over 15 amino acids. CDR3 amino acids: CASSSTSSEYNEQFF. For the CDR3, the DNA is TGTGCCAGCAGCTCGACTAGCTCGGAATACAATGAGCAGTTCTTC. Based on the CDR3 plus reference TRBV11-2 and TRBJ2-1, the full variable domain is EAGVAQSPRYKIIEKRQSVAFWCNPISGHATLYWYQQILGQGPKLLIQFQNNGVVDDSQLPKDRFSAERLKGVDSTLKIQPAKLEDSAVYLCASSSTSSEYNEQFFGPGTRLTVL.

Comments on this clonotype: Being one base from a much bigger clone, this may be a read error. The conserved phenylalanine or tryptophan normally closing the CDR3 is absent here, so this likely arose from a read error. The V call is TRBV7-9, the J call TRBJ2-2; D unclear. The CDR3 loop spans 16 amino acids. Germline loops: CDR1 SEHNR, CDR2 FQNEAQ (reference sequence). Trimming stripped 3 bases from V and 0 bases from J, with 11 bases between. CDR3 region: CASSFPATSNTGELFL. The CDR3 nucleotides read TGTGCCAGCAGCTTTCCGGCTACTTCGAACACCGGGGAGCTGTTTCTT.

This clonotype has ten or more counts. The chain has TRBV9 and TRBJ2-2; TRBD2 matches 14 bases. Germline values: CDR1 SGDLS, CDR2 YYNGEE. The CDR3 has 20 amino acids. V trimming: 3 bases; J trimming: 0 bases; junction bases outside the gene matches: 10. The CDR3 here is CASSAAGTSGRYANTGELFF. For the CDR3, the DNA is TGTGCCAGCAGCGCCGCCGGGACTAGCGGGAGATATGCGAACACCGGGGAGCTGTTTTTT.

V is TRBV5-1 and J is TRBJ2-5; TRBD2 agrees at 12 bases. J lost 6 bases, V lost 4 bases, and 10 bases had no gene match. Looked up from germline, CDR1 is SGHRS and CDR2 is YFSETQ. This CDR3 comprises 16 residues. The CDR3 nucleotides read TGCGCCAGCAGCCTCCGAACTAGCGGGGGGCAACAGACCCAGTACTTC. Translated: CASSLRTSGGQQTQYF.

This clonotype was seen at least ten times. CDR3: CASSYSPDYGYTF. In DNA form, the CDR3 reads TGTGCCAGCAGTTACTCACCCGATTATGGCTACACCTTC. V is TRBV6-1 and J is TRBJ1-2; D call uncertain. This CDR3 has 13 amino acids. Germline V gene lookup returns CDR1 MNHNS and CDR2 SASEGT. Trimming took 5 bases from V and 5 from J, leaving 12 bases between them.

This clonotype was seen at least ten times. V gene TRBV27 combines with J gene TRBJ1-2; no firm D call. CDR1 and CDR2 (germline): MNHEY, SMNVEV (reference sequence). The CDR3 runs 12 residues. The V and J ends lost 9 bases and 8 bases respectively, with 16 bases between them. CDR3 bases: TGTGCCAGACGTCACGGACTTAGCGGCTACACCTTC. Amino acids: CARRHGLSGYTF.

This clonotype was observed many times. The chain uses TRBV7-6 and TRBJ2-1, with D unresolved. V dropped 1 base and J dropped 0 bases, with 7 bases sitting between them. CDR1 is SGHVS and CDR2 is FNYEAQ in the germline V gene. This CDR3 is built from 15 residues. CDR3 sequence (DNA): TGTGCCAGCAGCTTAGAGCCGACCTCCTACAATGAGCAGTTCTTC. It codes for CASSLEPTSYNEQFF.

This clonotype was seen ten or more times. V and J are TRBV12-3 or TRBV12-4 and TRBJ2-7; the D gene could be TRBD1 or TRBD2 (5 bases each). The CDR3 contains 14 residues. V was trimmed by 3 bases and J by 3 bases, leaving 12 bases between them. The CDR3 region has the DNA TGTGCCAGCAGTTTCGACAGCGGAGGCTACGAGCAGTACTTC. Translated: CASSFDSGGYEQYF.

The CDR3 loop reads CASSPGTGFSEQYF. CDR3 nucleotide sequence: TGCGCCAGCAGTCCCGGGACAGGGTTTTCCGAGCAGTACTTC. This chain joins TRBV10-1 and TRBJ2-7, with TRBD1 identical over 9 bases. Germline V gene sequence: CDR1 WNHNN, CDR2 SYGVQD (reference sequence). This CDR3 region has 14 residues. With V trimmed by 5 bases and J by 6 bases, 8 bases remained unmatched.

This clonotype came up many times. V is TRBV6-1 and J is TRBJ2-5, with D perhaps matching TRBD1 or TRBD2 (6 bases each). The CDR3 runs to 16 residues. Trimming removed 0 bases at V and 6 bases at J, with 17 bases between. The germline V gene has CDR1 MNHNS and CDR2 SASEGT. DNA of the CDR3: TGTGCCAGCAGTGAAGCCCCCCCCCCCCGGGGGCAGACCCAGTACTTC. This encodes CASSEAPPPRGQTQYF.